This paragraph reports one T cell receptor beta chain. What it binds is not known. A much larger clone differs by one base, so this may be a read error. Lacking the conserved final phenylalanine or tryptophan, this CDR3 likely reflects a read error. This sample was taken from a study of molecular identifiers for immune sequencing clone quantification. General study points: Molecules of identical TCR sharing a barcode could underestimate highly expanded clone sizes.

CDR1 and CDR2 from the germline V gene are MGHDK and SYGVNS. The germline V and J ends were trimmed by 5 bases and 8 bases, with 13 bases remaining between them. This CDR3 has 13 amino acids. TCRdb re-called the PCR reads through MiXCR, storing one row per CDR3 protein. The data contain about 320,000 distinct CDR3 sequences, roughly a quarter of them singletons. The genes are TRBV25-1 and TRBJ2-1; D is uncertain. The source material was naive CD8+ T cells from blood, with Jurkat cell RNA spiked in. The subset was: FACS-sorted CD8+CD4-CCR7+CD45RA+ naive T cells. The sequence was obtained from a human donor in good health. Some libraries in this study had Jurkat cell RNA spiked in. CDR3 DNA sequence: TGTGCCAGCAGTCCCGTCTCGACGCATGAGCAGTTCATC. The encoded protein is CASSPVSTHEQFI.